This section outlines one T cell receptor (beta chain) sequence together with its context. This sample was taken from a study of blood T cell repertoires in COVID-19. For the study at large: COVID-19 samples, acute and convalescent, were from the United States, Italy and Spain.

The CDR3 totals 13 residues. Germline-derived CDR1 and CDR2 are SGHVS and FNYEAQ. Trimming took 4 bases from V and 2 from J, leaving 8 bases between them. Clones were sequenced by immunoSEQ multiplex PCR, and TCRdb holds only the in-frame ones, with some missing. Altogether approximately 38,000 clones are present, 85% to 90% being singletons, with the ten largest covering roughly 4.5%. The chain carries TRBV7-6 and TRBJ1-1; the D is unclear. The TCR was taken from a woman between 65 and 79 years old with active COVID-19. Source material: peripheral blood. This chain's CDR3 is CASSSRENTEAFF. CDR3 nucleotide sequence: TGTGCCAGCAGCTCCCGAGAAAACACTGAAGCTTTCTTT. The full variable domain, rest sourced from reference TRBV7-6 and TRBJ1-1, is GAGVSQSPRYKVTKRGQDVALRCDPISGHVSLYWYRQALGQGPEFLTYFNYEAQQDKSGLPNDRFSAERPEGSISTLTIQRTEQRDSAMYRCASSSRENTEAFFGQGTRLTVV.